This T cell receptor (beta chain) was captured in a study of blood T cells in healthy people across ages. Study-level findings and limits: Per million T cells, TCR beta diversity dropped roughly linearly as age increased.

This CDR3 region has 13 residues. Germline V gene sequence: CDR1 MDHEN, CDR2 SYDVKM. V lost 4 bases to trimming and J lost 7 bases, with 14 bases between them. A minimum of 5.5 micrograms of total RNA was extracted per sample. With regard to this clonotype: Its target is unknown. A read error may explain this, as a much larger clone is one base away.

A second PCR of roughly 7 to 11 cycles used a sample-barcoded 5' primer and a J-beta primer mix. At least 2.5 million CDR3-containing paired-end reads were obtained per sample. TCRdb used MiXCR to reprocess the 5' RACE reads, holding one entry per CDR3 protein. The sample has about 1.8 million distinct CDR3 sequences; 40% to 55% are singletons. The TCR comes from a woman aged 40 to 50 in good health. V usage is TRBV28 and J usage is TRBJ2-7; D assignment may be TRBD1 or TRBD2 (5 bases each). The sequencing sample was made of blood. The CDR3 coding sequence is TGTGCCAGCAGTTCCCCAGGGAGAATGGAGCAGTACTTC. Encoded protein: CASSSPGRMEQYF. The variable domain in full, with the rest retrieved from reference TRBV28 and TRBJ2-7, is DVKVTQSSRYLVKRTGEKVFLECVQDMDHENMFWYRQDPGLGLRLIYFSYDVKMKEKGDIPEGYSVSREKKERFSLILESASTNQTSMYLCASSSPGRMEQYFGPGTRLTVT.